This TCR beta chain was documented in a study of regulatory dendritic cells for organ transplantation. General study points: Memory T cells were less diverse than naive, with memory CD8+ most oligoclonal.

A word on this clone: The antigen is undetermined.

This CDR3 has 15 amino acids. Germline CDR1 and CDR2: LNHDA and SQIVND (reference sequence). Trimming pared 3 bases from V and 4 bases from J, leaving 16 bases between. Produced via immunoSEQ multiplex PCR; TCRdb's table is partial and in-frame only. Among under 40,000 clones listed, about 90% were seen once. The sequence came from a human donor in good health. The sequencing input was naive CD8+ T cells from blood. The subset is: CD45RA+ naive T cells. J is TRBJ2-7 and V is TRBV19; D perhaps matches TRBD1 (6 bases). The CDR3 DNA is TGTGCCAGTAGTATGGGACACAGCCGGAGTTACGAGCAGTACTTC. It yields the protein CASSMGHSRSYEQYF.